One and the same sample provided the 10 T cell receptor beta chains below, sequenced in a study of T-cell memory formation after mild COVID-19. One entry per CDR3 protein, called by TCRdb with MiXCR from the 5' RACE reads. The sample comprises about 190,000 distinct CDR3 sequences, roughly 18% of which are singletons, and 2.4% rests with the top ten. The sequenced sample was PBMCs or a T cell subset sorted from them (not recorded which). The receptors stem from an adult woman who had mild COVID-19 (a few samples of this study predate the infection). Cell type and time point are not known.

The chain has TRBV20-1 and TRBJ1-2; 7 bases line up with TRBD1. Germline lookup yields CDR1 DFQATT and CDR2 SNEGSKA (reference sequence). The V gene end was trimmed by 6 bases and the J gene end by 7 bases; junction bases not matched to a gene: 17. The CDR3 is 15 residues long. The CDR3 is CSAINLRQGFRGYTF. CDR3 DNA sequence: TGCAGTGCCATAAACCTAAGACAGGGATTCCGTGGCTACACCTTC.

This clonotype appeared a few times. A read error may produce the germline difference seen at one junction end. This chain joins TRBV7-7 and TRBJ2-2; TRBD2 matches at 9 bases. The CDR3 consists of 15 residues. The germline CDR1 and CDR2 sequences are SSHAT and FNYEAQ (reference sequence). The CDR3 spells CASSGGTANTGELFF. CDR3 coding DNA: TGTGCTAGCAGCGGGGGGACAGCGAACACCGGGGAGCTGTTTTTT. The variable domain in full, with the rest retrieved from reference TRBV7-7 and TRBJ2-2, is GAGVSQSPRYKVTKRGQDVTLRCDPISSHATLYWYQQALGQGPEFLTYFNYEAQPDKSGLPSDRFSAERPEGSISTLTIQRTEQRDSAMYRCASSGGTANTGELFFGEGSRLTVL.

The J gene is TRBJ1-1, the V gene TRBV23-1; D is uncertain. TRBV23-1 is noted as an ORF with a role that remains uncertain. V was pared by 6 bases and J by 3 bases, with 14 bases between. The CDR3 has 14 amino acids. CDR3 protein: CASSPGPRDTEAFF. The CDR3, as DNA: TGCGCCAGCAGCCCCGGGCCGAGGGACACTGAAGCTTTCTTT.

The chain recombines TRBV9 with TRBJ2-3; 12 nucleotides line up with TRBD2. The germline V gene has CDR1 SGDLS and CDR2 YYNGEE. The length of the CDR3 is 16 residues. J was trimmed by 6 bases and V by 1 base; bases with no gene match: 6. The CDR3 coding sequence is TGTGCCAGCAGCGTATTGGCTAGCGGGGGGGCGGATACGCAGTATTTT. It encodes CASSVLASGGADTQYF.

The chain is built from TRBV12-3 or TRBV12-4 and TRBJ1-1; TRBD1 is a possible D gene (6 bases). The CDR3 totals 15 residues. Trimming took 5 bases from V and 1 from J, leaving 14 bases between them. As DNA, the CDR3 is TGTGCCAGCAGTGGCCTCGGGACATGGAACACTGAAGCTTTCTTT. It is translated as CASSGLGTWNTEAFF.

The chain uses TRBV6-6 and TRBJ1-5, with D possibly matching TRBD1 (5 bases). This CDR3 is built from 17 residues. CDR1 and CDR2 from the germline V gene are MNHNY and SVGAGI (reference sequence). Deletions cut 6 bases from V and 4 bases from J, with 22 bases between. The CDR3 reads CASSRGAQGGLNQPQHF. CDR3 DNA: TGTGCCAGCAGCCGTGGCGCCCAGGGTGGGTTGAATCAGCCCCAGCATTTT.

This clonotype was detected only a few times. V usage is TRBV6-6 and J usage is TRBJ1-1; D is perhaps TRBD1 (6 bases). V was clipped by 7 bases and J by 4 bases, with 13 bases between them. The CDR3 consists of 13 residues. The germline V gene has CDR1 MNHNY and CDR2 SVGAGI (reference sequence). CDR3 loop: CASTRGGGTEAFF. DNA of the CDR3: TGTGCCAGCACAAGAGGGGGAGGCACTGAAGCTTTCTTT.

This clonotype was seen a handful of times. CDR3 DNA sequence: TGTGCCAGCAGTTCGGGGAGGAGGGGGCTCATGAAGAACACTGAAGCTTTCTTT. It is translated as CASSSGRRGLMKNTEAFF. This sequence joins TRBV12-3 or TRBV12-4 and TRBJ1-1; TRBD1 matches 7 bases. The ends lost 4 bases at V and 1 base at J; junction bases unmatched: 15. The CDR3 is made up of 18 amino acids.

The CDR3 DNA sequence: TGCGCCAGCAGCTTGGGCAGGAACACCGGGGAGCTGTTTTTT. This codes for CASSLGRNTGELFF. This chain joins TRBV5-1 and TRBJ2-2; D remains ambiguous. V lost 0 bases and J 1 base, leaving 4 bases between the germline ends. From germline, CDR1 is SGHRS and CDR2 YFSETQ. There are 14 residues in the CDR3.

This clonotype was seen a single time. This rearrangement joins TRBV7-8 to TRBJ2-5; 7 nucleotides agree with TRBD2. The CDR3 has 15 residues. CDR1 and CDR2 from the germline V gene are SGHVS and FQNEAQ. J was trimmed by 1 base and V by 0 bases; bases with no gene match: 2. The CDR3 spells CASSLAGGVQETQYF. The CDR3 DNA sequence: TGTGCCAGCAGCTTAGCGGGAGGGGTCCAAGAGACCCAGTACTTC.